This TCR beta chain was sequenced for a study of blood T cells in healthy people across ages. As for the study in general: When template switching was applied, about one barcoded beta molecule was captured per two T cells.

The length of the CDR3 is 13 residues. Germline CDR1 and CDR2: SGHRS and YFSETQ. V was trimmed by 4 bases and J by 6 bases, leaving 13 bases between them. A J-beta primer mix and a sample-barcoded 5' primer were used in a second PCR of about 7 to 12 cycles. TCRdb passed the 5' RACE reads through MiXCR, listing each CDR3 protein once. The sample contains 1.5 million to 2 million distinct CDR3 sequences, 28% of which appear only once. The receptor was isolated from a young woman in good health. Material for sequencing was blood. The V call is TRBV5-1, the J call TRBJ1-2; weak D call: TRBD1 (6 bases). CDR3 protein: CASSPRDNDGYTF. CDR3 sequence (DNA): TGCGCCAGCAGCCCCCGGGACAATGATGGCTACACCTTC.